The 3 T cell receptor beta chains below all came from one sample that was sequenced in a study of regulatory T cells in long-lasting Graves disease. Stated time point: persistent/refractory GD, antithyroid drugs over 5 years with positive TRAb. TCR sequences were obtained from RNA taken from PBMCs. Arm-PCR of CDR3 regions and iRepertoire HTBI primers were used to build TCR beta libraries. TCRdb analysed the multiplex PCR reads with MiXCR anew, one entry per CDR3 protein. The data contain some 470,000 distinct CDR3 sequences, 20% to 25% of them singletons. Sample: peripheral blood mononuclear cells (PBMCs), taken when the disease was refractory, from a patient treated with antithyroid drugs. Every receptor here comes from a female donor with Graves disease.

This clonotype appeared a few times. This rearrangement joins TRBV10-3 to TRBJ2-7; D call uncertain. Germline V gene data show CDR1 as ENHRY and CDR2 as SYGVKD. Trimming left V 4 bases short and J 4 bases short, with 14 bases between. The CDR3 extends over 14 amino acids. This CDR3 reads CAISVNEMIYEQYF. The CDR3 DNA reads as TGTGCCATCAGTGTAAACGAAATGATTTACGAGCAGTACTTC.

The DNA for the CDR3 is TGCAGCGTGTCGAAACAGGGGGCCAACTATGGCTACACCTTC. Amino acid sequence: CSVSKQGANYGYTF. The chain links TRBV29-1 to TRBJ1-2; 9 bases align to TRBD1. Germline V lookup: CDR1 SQVTM, CDR2 ANQGSEA. The J segment lost 2 bases and the V segment lost 6 bases, leaving 7 bases of the junction unmatched. The CDR3 spans 14 residues. The full variable domain, rest sourced from reference TRBV29-1 and TRBJ1-2, is SAVISQKPSRDICQRGTSLTIQCQVDSQVTMMFWYRQQPGQSLTLIATANQGSEATYESGFVIDKFPISRPNLTFSTLTVSNMSPEDSSIYLCSVSKQGANYGYTFGSGTRLTVV.

J is TRBJ2-5 and V is TRBV3-1; D unresolved. With 1 base removed from V and 5 bases from J, the gap between germline ends came to 8 bases. Germline-derived CDR1 and CDR2 are LGHDT and YNNKEL (reference sequence). This CDR3 is 13 amino acids long. CDR3 loop: CASSQGLGETQYF. CDR3 nucleotide sequence: TGTGCCAGCAGCCAAGGGTTGGGGGAGACCCAGTACTTC.